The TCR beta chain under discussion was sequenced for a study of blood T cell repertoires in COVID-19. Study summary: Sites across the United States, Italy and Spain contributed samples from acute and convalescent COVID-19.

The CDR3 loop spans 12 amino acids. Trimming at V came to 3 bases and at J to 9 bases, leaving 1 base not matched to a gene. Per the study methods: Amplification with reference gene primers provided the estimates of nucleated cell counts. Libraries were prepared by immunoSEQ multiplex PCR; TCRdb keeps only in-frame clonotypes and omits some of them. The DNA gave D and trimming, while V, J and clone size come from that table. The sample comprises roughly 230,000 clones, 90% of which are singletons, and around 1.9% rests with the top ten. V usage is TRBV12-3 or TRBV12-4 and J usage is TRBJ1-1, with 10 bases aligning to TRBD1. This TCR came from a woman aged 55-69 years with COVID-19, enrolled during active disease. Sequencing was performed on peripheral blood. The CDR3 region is CASSFDRGQAFF. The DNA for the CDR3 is TGTGCCAGCAGTTTCGACAGGGGGCAAGCTTTCTTT.